This T cell receptor beta chain is from a study of blood T cell repertoires in COVID-19. On the study more broadly: Sites across the United States, Italy and Spain contributed samples from acute and convalescent COVID-19. Sources were T cells, B-cell-depleted T cells, or PBMCs; the material itself was cDNA or gDNA.

Original processing methods: Counts of nucleated cells, estimated from reference gene primer amplification, were obtained. This table comes from immunoSEQ multiplex PCR, and its TCRdb copy is limited to in-frame clones, with some not included. That table furnishes V, J and clone size, whereas the DNA furnished D and trimming. The data hold roughly 290,000 clones, with about 80% observed a single time. Trimming removed 4 bases from V and 7 bases from J; junction bases left unmatched: 11. Germline V CDR1 and CDR2: SGHRS, YFSETQ. There are 16 residues in the CDR3. Enrollment of patients from Seattle took place during active infection, with longitudinal follow-up.

The sequenced sample was peripheral blood. The receptor comes from a person between 65 and 79 years old with COVID-19, enrolled during active disease. This chain uses TRBV5-1 with TRBJ2-1, with TRBD2 identical over 10 bases. The CDR3 DNA is TGCGCCAGCAGCCCGACGCACAGCGGGGGGGCGAATGAGCAGTTCTTC. Translation: CASSPTHSGGANEQFF.